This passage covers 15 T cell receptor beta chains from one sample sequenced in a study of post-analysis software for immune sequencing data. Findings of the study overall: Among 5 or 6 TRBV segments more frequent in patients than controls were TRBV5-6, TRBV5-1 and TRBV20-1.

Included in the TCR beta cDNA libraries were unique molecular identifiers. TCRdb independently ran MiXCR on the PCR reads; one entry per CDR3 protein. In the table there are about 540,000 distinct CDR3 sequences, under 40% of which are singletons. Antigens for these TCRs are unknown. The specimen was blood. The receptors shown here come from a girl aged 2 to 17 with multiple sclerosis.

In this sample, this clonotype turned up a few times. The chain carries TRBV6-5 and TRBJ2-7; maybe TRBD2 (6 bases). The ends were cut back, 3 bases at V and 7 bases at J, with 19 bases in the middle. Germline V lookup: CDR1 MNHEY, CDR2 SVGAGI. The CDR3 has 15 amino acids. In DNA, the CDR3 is TGTGCCAGCAGTTATTCGGCGGGGACCTCTGGGGAGCAGTACTTC. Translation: CASSYSAGTSGEQYF.

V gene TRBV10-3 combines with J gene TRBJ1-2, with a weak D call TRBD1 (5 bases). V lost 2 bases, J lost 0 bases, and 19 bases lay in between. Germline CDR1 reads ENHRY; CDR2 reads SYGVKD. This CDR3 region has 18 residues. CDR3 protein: CAISEGTAESTANYGYTF. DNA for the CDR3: TGTGCCATCAGTGAGGGGACCGCGGAGTCCACAGCTAACTATGGCTACACCTTC.

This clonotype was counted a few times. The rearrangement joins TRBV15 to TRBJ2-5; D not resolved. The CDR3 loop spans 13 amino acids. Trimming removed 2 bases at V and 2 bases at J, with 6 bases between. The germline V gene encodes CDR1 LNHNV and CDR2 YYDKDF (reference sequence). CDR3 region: CATSRPLQETQYF. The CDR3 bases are TGTGCCACCAGCAGACCTCTACAAGAGACCCAGTACTTC.

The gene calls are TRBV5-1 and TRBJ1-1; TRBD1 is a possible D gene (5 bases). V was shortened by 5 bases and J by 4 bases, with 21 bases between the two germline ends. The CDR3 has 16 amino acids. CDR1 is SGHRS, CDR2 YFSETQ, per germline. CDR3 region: CASRPGVGTGGTEAFF. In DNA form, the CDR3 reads TGCGCCAGCAGACCTGGGGTTGGGACGGGAGGCACTGAAGCTTTCTTT.

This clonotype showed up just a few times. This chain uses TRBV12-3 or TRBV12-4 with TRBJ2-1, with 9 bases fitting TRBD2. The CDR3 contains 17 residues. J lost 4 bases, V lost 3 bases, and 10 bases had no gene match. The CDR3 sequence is CASSFVVAGDGYNEQFF. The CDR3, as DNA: TGTGCCAGCAGTTTTGTGGTAGCGGGGGACGGGTACAATGAGCAGTTCTTC.

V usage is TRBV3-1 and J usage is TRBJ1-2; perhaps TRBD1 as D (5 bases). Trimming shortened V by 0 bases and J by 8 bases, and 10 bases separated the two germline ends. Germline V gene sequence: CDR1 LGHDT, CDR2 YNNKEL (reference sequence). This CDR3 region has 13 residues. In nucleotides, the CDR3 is TGTGCCAGCAGCCAAGATACCAGGGACGGCTACACCTTC. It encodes CASSQDTRDGYTF. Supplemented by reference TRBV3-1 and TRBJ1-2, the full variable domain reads DTAVSQTPKYLVTQMGNDKSIKCEQNLGHDTMYWYKQDSKKFLKIMFSYNNKELIINETVPNRFSPKSPDKAHLNLHINSLELGDSAVYFCASSQDTRDGYTFGSGTRLTVV.

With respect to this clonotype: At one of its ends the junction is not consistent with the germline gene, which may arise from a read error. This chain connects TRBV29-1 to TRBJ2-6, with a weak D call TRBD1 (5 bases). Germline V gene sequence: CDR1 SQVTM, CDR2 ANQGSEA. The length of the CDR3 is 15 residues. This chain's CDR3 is CSVERRHSGANVRTF. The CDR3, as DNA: TGCAGCGTTGAGAGACGCCATTCTGGGGCCAACGTCCGGACTTTC. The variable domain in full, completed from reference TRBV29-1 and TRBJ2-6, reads SAVISQKPSRDICQRGTSLTIQCQVDSQVTMMFWYRQQPGQSLTLIATANQGSEATYESGFVIDKFPISRPNLTFSTLTVSNMSPEDSSIYLCSVERRHSGANVRTFGAGSRLTVL.

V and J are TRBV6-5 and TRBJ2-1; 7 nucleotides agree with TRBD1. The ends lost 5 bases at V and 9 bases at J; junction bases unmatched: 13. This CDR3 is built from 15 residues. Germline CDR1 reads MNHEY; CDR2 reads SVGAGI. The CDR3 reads CASSTLTGYGGEQFF. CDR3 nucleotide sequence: TGTGCCAGCAGTACTTTGACAGGGTACGGAGGTGAGCAGTTCTTC.

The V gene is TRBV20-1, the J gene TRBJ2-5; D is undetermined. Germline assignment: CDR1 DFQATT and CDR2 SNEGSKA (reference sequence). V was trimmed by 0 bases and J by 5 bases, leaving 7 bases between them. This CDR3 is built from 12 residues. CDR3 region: CSARELGETQYF. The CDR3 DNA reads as TGCAGTGCTAGAGAATTGGGGGAGACCCAGTACTTC.

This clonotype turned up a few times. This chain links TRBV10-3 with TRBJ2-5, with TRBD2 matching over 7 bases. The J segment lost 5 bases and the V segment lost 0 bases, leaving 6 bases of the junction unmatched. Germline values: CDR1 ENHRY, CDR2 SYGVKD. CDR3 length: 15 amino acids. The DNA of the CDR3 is TGTGCCATCAGTGAGTCTCTAGCGGCGGGGGAGACCCAGTACTTC. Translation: CAISESLAAGETQYF.

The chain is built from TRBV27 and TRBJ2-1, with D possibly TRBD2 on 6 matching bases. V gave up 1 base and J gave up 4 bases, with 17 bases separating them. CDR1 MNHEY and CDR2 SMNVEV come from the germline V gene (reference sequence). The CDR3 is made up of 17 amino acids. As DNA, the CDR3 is TGTGCCAGCAGTTTATGGCGCGTGGCTAGCGAATACAATGAGCAGTTCTTC. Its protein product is CASSLWRVASEYNEQFF.

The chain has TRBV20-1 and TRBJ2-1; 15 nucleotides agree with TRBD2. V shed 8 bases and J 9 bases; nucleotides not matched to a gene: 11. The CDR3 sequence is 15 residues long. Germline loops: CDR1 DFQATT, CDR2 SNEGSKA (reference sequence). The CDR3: CSPSGLAGGVGEQFF. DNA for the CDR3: TGCAGTCCATCCGGACTAGCGGGGGGGGTAGGTGAGCAGTTCTTC.

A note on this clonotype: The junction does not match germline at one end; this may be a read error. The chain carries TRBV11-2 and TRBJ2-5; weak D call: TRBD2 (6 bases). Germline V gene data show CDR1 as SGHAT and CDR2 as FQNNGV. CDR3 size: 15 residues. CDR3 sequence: CASSFSPAGQGTQYF. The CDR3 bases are TGTGCCAGCAGCTTCTCCCCAGCGGGTCAAGGGACCCAGTACTTC.

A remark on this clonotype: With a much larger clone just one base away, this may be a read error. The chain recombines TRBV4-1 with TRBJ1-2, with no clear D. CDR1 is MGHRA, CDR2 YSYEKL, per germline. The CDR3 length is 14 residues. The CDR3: CAGRRTGSNYGYTF. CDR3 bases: TGCGCCGGCAGGCGGACCGGATCCAACTATGGCTACACCTTC.

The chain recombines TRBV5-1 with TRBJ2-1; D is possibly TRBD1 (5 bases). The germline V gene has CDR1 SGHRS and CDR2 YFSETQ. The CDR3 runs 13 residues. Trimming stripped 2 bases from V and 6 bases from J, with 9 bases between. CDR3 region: CASSFGAANEQFF. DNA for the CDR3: TGCGCCAGCAGCTTTGGGGCCGCCAATGAGCAGTTCTTC.